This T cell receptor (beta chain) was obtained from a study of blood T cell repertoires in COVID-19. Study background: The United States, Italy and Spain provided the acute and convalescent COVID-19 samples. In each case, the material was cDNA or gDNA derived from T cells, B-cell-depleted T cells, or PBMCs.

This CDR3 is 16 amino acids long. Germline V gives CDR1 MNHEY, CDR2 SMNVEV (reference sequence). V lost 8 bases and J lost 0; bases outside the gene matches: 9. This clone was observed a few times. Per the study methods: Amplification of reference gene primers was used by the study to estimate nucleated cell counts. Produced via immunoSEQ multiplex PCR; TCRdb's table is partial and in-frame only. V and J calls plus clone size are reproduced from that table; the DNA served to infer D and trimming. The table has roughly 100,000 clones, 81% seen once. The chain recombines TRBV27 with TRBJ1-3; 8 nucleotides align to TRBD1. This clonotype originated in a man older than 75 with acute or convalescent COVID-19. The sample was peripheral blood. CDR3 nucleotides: TGTGCCAGCGGAGGGACAGGAGGTTCCTCTGGAAACACCATATATTTT. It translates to CASGGTGGSSGNTIYF.